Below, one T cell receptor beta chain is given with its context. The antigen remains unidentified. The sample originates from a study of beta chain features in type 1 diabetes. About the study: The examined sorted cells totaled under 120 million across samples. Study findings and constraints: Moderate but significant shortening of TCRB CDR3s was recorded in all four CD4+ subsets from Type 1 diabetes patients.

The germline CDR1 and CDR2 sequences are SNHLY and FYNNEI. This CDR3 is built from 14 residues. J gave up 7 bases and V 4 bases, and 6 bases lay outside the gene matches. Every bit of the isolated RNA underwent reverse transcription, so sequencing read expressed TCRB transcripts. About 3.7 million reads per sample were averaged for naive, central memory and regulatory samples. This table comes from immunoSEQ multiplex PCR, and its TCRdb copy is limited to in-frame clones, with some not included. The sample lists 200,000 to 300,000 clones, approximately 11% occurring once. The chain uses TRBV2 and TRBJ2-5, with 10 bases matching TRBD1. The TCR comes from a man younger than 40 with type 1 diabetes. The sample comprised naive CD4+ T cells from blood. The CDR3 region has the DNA TGTGCCAGCAGTGTTGGGACAGGGGACGGGACCCAGTACTTC. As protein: CASSVGTGDGTQYF.